This record looks at one T cell receptor beta chain sequence and its context. Time point here: new active TB diagnosis, blood taken before or within 7 days of starting treatment. Sequenced by immunoSEQ multiplex PCR; TCRdb stores in-frame clones only, minus some. This sample has over 30,000 clones, with 87% found just once. V lost 4 bases, J lost 7 bases, and 19 bases lay in between. Germline V gene lookup returns CDR1 SGHTA and CDR2 FQGNSA. The CDR3 totals 15 residues. The data derive from a study of T cells in tuberculosis. The sequencing used PBMCs, collected at tuberculosis diagnosis. The rearrangement links TRBV7-2 to TRBJ2-5; maybe TRBD1 (6 bases). The sequence came from an adult with tuberculosis. CDR3 sequence: CASSSDVGQTGTQYF. CDR3 bases: TGTGCCAGCAGCTCCGACGTCGGACAGACGGGGACCCAGTACTTC.